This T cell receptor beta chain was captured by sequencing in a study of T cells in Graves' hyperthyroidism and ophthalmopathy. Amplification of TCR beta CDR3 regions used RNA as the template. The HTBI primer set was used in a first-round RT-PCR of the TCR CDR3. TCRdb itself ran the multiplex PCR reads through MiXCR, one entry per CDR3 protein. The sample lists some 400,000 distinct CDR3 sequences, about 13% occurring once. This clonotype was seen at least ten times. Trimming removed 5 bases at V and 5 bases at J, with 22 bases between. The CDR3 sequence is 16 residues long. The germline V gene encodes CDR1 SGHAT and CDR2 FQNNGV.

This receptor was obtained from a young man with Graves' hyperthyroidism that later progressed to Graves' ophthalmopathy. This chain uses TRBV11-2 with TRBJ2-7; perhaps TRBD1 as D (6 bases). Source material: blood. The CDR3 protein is CASSAGVSVGDNEQYF. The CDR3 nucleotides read TGTGCCAGCAGCGCTGGGGTGAGCGTGGGGGACAACGAGCAGTACTTC.